This entry is about one TCR beta chain. Its antigen target is currently unknown. Per-base quality was not reported, and no clone a single base away is much larger than it. Mismatch repair deficiency in every enrolled patient was established by polymerase chain reaction or immunohistochemistry. TCR sequencing was performed for a few patients who responded to pembrolizumab therapy. The phase II trial prospectively evaluated PD-1 blockade with pembrolizumab in advanced mismatch repair-deficient cancers, independent of tissue of origin. Serial peripheral blood T cell samples were collected before and at multiple times after starting PD-1 blockade. Blood sampling time points were reported as weeks after the first dose of pembrolizumab. The sample is drawn from a study of PD-1 blockade in mismatch repair-deficient tumors (dated by TCRdb to 2016 to 2017). With regard to the full study: Between late 2013 and late 2016, some 92 consecutive patients with about a dozen mismatch repair-deficient cancer types, all previously treated and progressing, were enrolled in the trial. Tumor-associated T cell clones were tracked in the peripheral blood of patients responding to PD-1 blockade by deep sequencing of TCR CDR3 regions.

The CDR1 and CDR2 encoded by the germline V gene (reference sequence) are SGHNT and YYREEE. The CDR3, from cysteine to phenylalanine, totals 11 residues. The sequence is cut down to CDR3 DNA, 33 bases in frame from base 1. V is clipped by 5 bases and J by 6 bases, and the sequence between their germline boundaries is 6 bases long. Library method: the immunoSEQ multiplex PCR assay. TCRdb carries this immuneACCESS record with in-frame sequences only. Its versions omit some clonotypes, under half of them owing to an unresolved V gene in the studies checked, with the rest unexplained. The sample table records more than 20,000 clones; 80% to 90% of these occur just once. Of the sample, over 15% is held by the ten largest clones. General conclusions and limits of the study: Clones residing in the tumor, which were often undetectable in blood before treatment, expanded quickly after pembrolizumab and then contracted, generally before radiologic responses.

This material consisted of peripheral blood, taken 2 weeks after starting pembrolizumab. The sequence joins TRBV5-4 to TRBJ2-1, with the D gene too uncertain to name. The TCR was taken from an adult with mismatch repair-deficient cancer. The DNA is as follows: TGTGCCAGCAGTCGATCCAATGAGCAGTTCTTC. It specifies CASSRSNEQFF.